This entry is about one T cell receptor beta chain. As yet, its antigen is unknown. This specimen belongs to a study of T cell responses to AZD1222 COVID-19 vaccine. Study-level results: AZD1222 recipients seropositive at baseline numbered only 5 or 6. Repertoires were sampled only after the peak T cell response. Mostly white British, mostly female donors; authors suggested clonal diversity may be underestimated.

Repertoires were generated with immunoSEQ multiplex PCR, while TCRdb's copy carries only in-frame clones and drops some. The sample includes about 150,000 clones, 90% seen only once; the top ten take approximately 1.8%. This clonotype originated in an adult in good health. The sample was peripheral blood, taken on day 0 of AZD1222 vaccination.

CDR3 nucleotide sequence: TGTGCCAGCAGGGCTTGGGATGAGCAGTTCTTC. Protein product: CASRAWDEQFF. The V call is TRBV25-1, the J call TRBJ2-1, with D uncertain. V dropped 6 bases and J dropped 8 bases, with 8 bases sitting between them. This CDR3 is 11 amino acids long. CDR1 and CDR2 (germline): MGHDK, SYGVNS.